This is a list of T cell receptor beta chains from one sample in a study of OX40 agonist ivuxolimab in advanced cancers. Assay used: immunoSEQ multiplex PCR; TCRdb lists only in-frame clones, some missing. The sample yields about 7,800 clones, roughly 66% seen once. Here the sequenced sample was CD4+ or CD8+ T cells sorted from blood, taken in a trial of the OX40 agonist ivuxolimab. The receptors were sampled from an adult with an advanced solid tumor such as melanoma, head and neck, liver or kidney cancer. CDR3s include the opening cysteine and the closing phenylalanine or tryptophan. D genes are given only for firm matches. Expanded clones get a size class; other rows say once, few or many, or leave the size out.

clone_size | j_call | d_call | v_call | cdr3_length | cdr3_aa | cdr3_nt
. | TRBJ1-2 | . | TRBV27 | 14 | CASMGIGTGYGYTF | TGTGCCAGCATGGGGATTGGTACAGGCTATGGCTACACCTTC
. | TRBJ1-1 | . | TRBV4-1 | 15 | CASSHPGGGNTEAFF | TGCGCCAGCAGCCATCCGGGCGGGGGTAACACTGAAGCTTTCTTT
. | TRBJ1-2 | . | TRBV6-5 | 11 | CATVLNYGYTF | TGTGCAACAGTGCTGAACTATGGCTACACCTTC
. | TRBJ1-1 | . | TRBV6-7 | 15 | CASSYSRLGGTEAFF | TGTGCCAGCAGTTATAGTCGCTTGGGGGGCACTGAAGCTTTCTTT
once | TRBJ2-5 | . | TRBV7-7 | 15 | CASSPVVGMGETQYF | TGTGCTAGCAGCCCCGTGGTGGGAATGGGGGAGACCCAGTACTTC
few | TRBJ2-2 | TRBD2 | TRBV11-2 | 17 | CASSLDGLVRHTGELFF | TGTGCCAGCAGCTTAGATGGACTAGTAAGGCACACCGGGGAGCTGTTTTTT
. | TRBJ2-1 | TRBD2 | TRBV19 | 15 | CASSALGLAGDEQFF | TGTGCCAGTAGTGCACTGGGACTAGCGGGCGACGAGCAGTTCTTC
. | TRBJ2-7 | . | TRBV11-3 | 13 | CASSSEVSGEQYF | TGTGCCAGCAGCTCTGAGGTATCGGGCGAGCAGTACTTC
once | TRBJ2-2 | . | TRBV19 | 14 | CASSAGQNTGELFF | TGTGCCAGTAGTGCCGGGCAGAACACCGGGGAGCTGTTTTTT
. | TRBJ2-3 | . | TRBV4-3 | 15 | CASSQGTSSTDTQYF | TGCGCCAGCAGCCAAGGGACGTCTTCCACAGATACGCAGTATTTT
. | TRBJ1-1 | . | TRBV6-6 | 12 | CAMGGRLTEAFF | TGTGCCATGGGGGGAAGGCTAACTGAAGCTTTCTTT
. | TRBJ2-1 | . | TRBV27 | 14 | CASSFQGPYNEQFF | TGTGCCAGCAGTTTCCAAGGTCCCTACAATGAGCAGTTCTTC
. | TRBJ1-2 | . | TRBV25-1 | 11 | CASSENEEPPF | TGTGCCAGCAGTGAGAATGAAGAACCACCCTTC
. | TRBJ2-3 | TRBD2 | TRBV7-2 | 16 | CASSTLAGGLTDTQYF | TGTGCCAGCAGCACCTTAGCGGGGGGCCTCACAGATACGCAGTATTTT
. | TRBJ1-2 | . | TRBV7-2 | 17 | CASSLVLSMRQGDGYTF | TGTGCCAGCAGCTTAGTATTATCGATGCGGCAGGGAGATGGCTACACCTTC
. | TRBJ1-2 | TRBD1 | TRBV9 | 16 | CASSFPRDRASYGYTF | TGTGCCAGCAGCTTCCCCCGGGACAGGGCGTCCTATGGCTACACCTTC
. | TRBJ2-2 | . | TRBV27 | 13 | CASSLQGTGELFF | TGTGCCAGCAGTCTCCAAGGGACCGGGGAGCTGTTTTTT
. | TRBJ1-5 | TRBD1 | TRBV28 | 15 | CASSPLRQGPQPQHF | TGTGCCAGCAGTCCACTGAGACAGGGGCCTCAGCCCCAGCATTTT
. | TRBJ1-2 | . | TRBV30 | 16 | CAWTPFLGGSDYGYTF | TGTGCCTGGACCCCCTTTTTGGGGGGAAGCGACTATGGCTACACCTTC
few | TRBJ1-5 | . | TRBV30 | 15 | CAWSVGAGERQPQHF | TGTGCCTGGAGTGTGGGGGCAGGGGAACGTCAGCCCCAGCATTTT
. | TRBJ2-7 | . | TRBV29-1 | 14 | CSVAAPGISYEQYF | TGCAGCGTTGCCGCCCCCGGAATCTCCTACGAGCAGTACTTC
. | TRBJ1-2 | TRBD1 | TRBV4-3 | 15 | CASSQAAGGGYGYTF | TGCGCCAGCAGCCAAGCCGCAGGGGGTGGCTATGGCTACACCTTC
. | TRBJ2-7 | . | TRBV7-2 | 13 | CASSLGLSYEQYF | TGTGCCAGCAGCTTAGGGCTTTCCTACGAGCAGTACTTC
. | TRBJ1-6 | . | TRBV27 | 14 | CASTHLGGESPLHF | TGTGCCAGCACTCATCTCGGGGGGGAATCACCCCTCCACTTT
. | TRBJ1-1 | . | TRBV11-2 | 16 | CASSLDPRGLNTEAFF | TGTGCCAGCAGCTTAGACCCCCGGGGGCTGAACACTGAAGCTTTCTTT
. | TRBJ1-4 | . | TRBV9 | 15 | CASSPRTDFLEKLFF | TGTGCCAGCAGCCCCCGGACAGACTTTTTGGAAAAACTGTTTTTT
. | TRBJ2-3 | . | TRBV5-6 | 14 | CASSWGAPLDTQYF | TGTGCCAGCAGCTGGGGCGCCCCCCTGGATACGCAGTATTTT
. | TRBJ2-6 | . | TRBV19 | 16 | CASSIYTDSGANVLTF | TGTGCCAGTAGTATTTACACTGACTCTGGGGCCAACGTCCTGACTTTC
. | TRBJ2-7 | . | TRBV27 | 14 | CASSIDRASYEQYF | TGTGCCAGCAGCATCGACAGAGCCTCCTACGAGCAGTACTTC
. | TRBJ2-2 | TRBD1 | TRBV25-1 | 17 | CASSSNRQGIGTGELFF | TGTGCCAGCAGTTCTAACAGACAGGGGATAGGCACCGGGGAGCTGTTTTTT
. | TRBJ2-1 | . | TRBV7-9 | 15 | CASSPDSSSYNEQFF | TGTGCCAGCAGCCCGGACTCAAGCTCCTACAATGAGCAGTTCTTC
. | TRBJ2-5 | TRBD2 | TRBV7-8 | 17 | CASSLGGLAGAQETQYF | TGTGCCAGCAGCTTAGGGGGGCTAGCGGGGGCACAAGAGACCCAGTACTTC
. | TRBJ1-1 | . | TRBV6-1 | 15 | CASSEVVEGNTEAFF | TGTGCCAGCAGTGAAGTTGTCGAGGGGAACACTGAAGCTTTCTTT
. | TRBJ2-7 | . | TRBV6-5 | 15 | CASSYSGNSFYEQYF | TGTGCCAGCAGTTACTCGGGTAACTCATTTTACGAGCAGTACTTC
. | TRBJ1-2 | . | TRBV29-1 | 10 | CSVLRDGYTF | TGCAGCGTCCTCCGGGATGGCTACACCTTC
. | TRBJ1-1 | . | TRBV6-5 | 14 | CASSSDSWNTEAFF | TGTGCCAGCAGTTCGGACAGCTGGAACACTGAAGCTTTCTTT
. | TRBJ2-7 | . | TRBV7-9 | 14 | CASSLVRGFYEQYF | TGTGCCAGCAGCTTAGTTCGGGGGTTCTACGAGCAGTACTTC
. | TRBJ2-7 | . | TRBV27 | 13 | CASGLGRTYEQYF | TGTGCCAGCGGATTAGGACGGACCTACGAGCAGTACTTC
. | TRBJ2-2 | TRBD2 | TRBV7-2 | 16 | CASSPDSGMNTGELFF | TGTGCCAGCAGCCCCGATAGCGGGATGAACACCGGGGAGCTGTTTTTT
once | TRBJ1-1 | . | TRBV30 | 13 | CAWSSGIDTEAFF | TGTGCCTGGAGTTCCGGCATTGACACTGAAGCTTTCTTT
many | TRBJ1-2 | . | TRBV11-2 | 13 | CASSLEGAGGYTF | TGTGCCAGCAGCTTAGAGGGGGCTGGTGGCTACACCTTC
. | TRBJ2-1 | TRBD1 | TRBV7-9 | 12 | CASSLLRDRDFF | TGTGCCAGCAGCCTCCTCCGGGACAGGGACTTCTTC
. | TRBJ2-3 | . | TRBV5-1 | 15 | CASSPTSPLTDTQYF | TGCGCCAGCAGTCCCACTAGCCCTCTCACAGATACGCAGTATTTT
. | TRBJ2-7 | . | TRBV2 | 12 | CASTGRDYEQYF | TGTGCCAGCACGGGCCGGGACTACGAGCAGTACTTC
. | TRBJ2-2 | TRBD2 | TRBV6-5 | 15 | CASSSSSGGTGELFF | TGTGCCAGCAGTTCTTCTAGCGGGGGCACCGGGGAGCTGTTTTTT
. | TRBJ2-7 | TRBD2 | TRBV7-9 | 16 | CASIRLSGRVSYEQYF | TGTGCCAGCATCCGACTAAGCGGGAGGGTCTCCTACGAGCAGTACTTC
. | TRBJ1-2 | TRBD1 | TRBV6-1 | 15 | CASSEAPDRVDGYTF | TGTGCCAGCAGTGAAGCGCCTGACAGGGTGGATGGCTACACCTTC
once | TRBJ2-7 | . | TRBV2 | 16 | CASGGDRDRNFYEQYF | TGTGCCAGCGGGGGGGACCGGGACAGAAACTTCTACGAGCAGTACTTC
once | TRBJ1-2 | . | TRBV30 | 13 | CAWSSAGHYGYTF | TGTGCCTGGAGTTCTGCAGGGCACTATGGCTACACCTTC
. | TRBJ2-7 | TRBD2 | TRBV5-7 | 13 | CASSSGGAYEQYF | TGTGCCAGCTCTAGCGGGGGGGCCTACGAGCAGTACTTC